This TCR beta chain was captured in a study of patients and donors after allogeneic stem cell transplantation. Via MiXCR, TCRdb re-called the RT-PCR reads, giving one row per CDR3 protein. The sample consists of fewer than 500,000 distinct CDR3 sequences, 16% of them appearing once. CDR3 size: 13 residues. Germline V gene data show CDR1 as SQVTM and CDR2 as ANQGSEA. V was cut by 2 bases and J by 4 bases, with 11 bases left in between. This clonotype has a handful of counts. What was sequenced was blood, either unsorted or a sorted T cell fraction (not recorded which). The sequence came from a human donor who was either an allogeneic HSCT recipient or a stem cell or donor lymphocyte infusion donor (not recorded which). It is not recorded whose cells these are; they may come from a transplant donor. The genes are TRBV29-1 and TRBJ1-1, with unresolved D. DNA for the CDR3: TGCAGCGTTGAATTGGGTCGCGGCACTGAAGCTTTCTTT. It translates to CSVELGRGTEAFF.